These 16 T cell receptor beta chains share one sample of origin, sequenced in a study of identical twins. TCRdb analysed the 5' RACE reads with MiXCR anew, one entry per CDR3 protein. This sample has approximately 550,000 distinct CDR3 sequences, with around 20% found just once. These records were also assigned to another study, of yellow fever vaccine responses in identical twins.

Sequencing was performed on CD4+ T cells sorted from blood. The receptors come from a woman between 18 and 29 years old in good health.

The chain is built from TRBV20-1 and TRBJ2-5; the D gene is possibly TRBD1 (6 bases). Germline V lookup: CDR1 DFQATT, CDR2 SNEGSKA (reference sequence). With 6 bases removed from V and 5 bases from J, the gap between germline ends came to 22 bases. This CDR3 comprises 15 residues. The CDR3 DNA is TGCAGTGCAGACCCCGATACAGGGAACCGGGAGACCCAGTACTTC. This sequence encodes CSADPDTGNRETQYF.

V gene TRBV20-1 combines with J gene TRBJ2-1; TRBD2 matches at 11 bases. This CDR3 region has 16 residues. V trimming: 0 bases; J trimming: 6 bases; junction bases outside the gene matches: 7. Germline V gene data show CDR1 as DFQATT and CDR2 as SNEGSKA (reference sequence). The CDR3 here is CSAREASGGRGNEQFF. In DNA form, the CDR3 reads TGCAGTGCTAGAGAGGCTAGCGGGGGGAGGGGCAATGAGCAGTTCTTC.

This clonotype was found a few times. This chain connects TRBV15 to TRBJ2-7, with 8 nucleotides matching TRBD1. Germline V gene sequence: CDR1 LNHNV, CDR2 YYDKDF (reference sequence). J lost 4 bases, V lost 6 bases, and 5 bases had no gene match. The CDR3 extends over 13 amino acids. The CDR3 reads CATRDRVSYEQYF. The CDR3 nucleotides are TGTGCCACCAGGGACAGGGTGTCGTACGAGCAGTACTTC.

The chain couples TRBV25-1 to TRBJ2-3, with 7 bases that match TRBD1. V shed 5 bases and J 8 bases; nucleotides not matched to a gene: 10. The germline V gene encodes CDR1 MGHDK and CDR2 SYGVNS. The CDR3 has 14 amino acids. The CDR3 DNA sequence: TGTGCCAGCAGTCCTGACAGGGAGACGGGTACGCAGTATTTT. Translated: CASSPDRETGTQYF.

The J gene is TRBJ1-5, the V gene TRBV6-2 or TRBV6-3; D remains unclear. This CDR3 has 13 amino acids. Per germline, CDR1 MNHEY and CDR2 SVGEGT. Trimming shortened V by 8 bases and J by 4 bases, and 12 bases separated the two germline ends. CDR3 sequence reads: CASSPLTNQPQHF. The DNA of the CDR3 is TGTGCCAGCTCCCCGCTAACGAATCAGCCCCAGCATTTT.

This chain's CDR3 is CASSKGPTYEQYF. CDR3 DNA: TGCGCCAGCTCAAAAGGGCCAACTTACGAGCAGTACTTC. The chain has TRBV5-1 and TRBJ2-7; D is uncertain. Germline V gives CDR1 SGHRS, CDR2 YFSETQ. The V and J ends lost 7 bases and 4 bases respectively, with 15 bases between them. The CDR3 loop spans 13 amino acids.

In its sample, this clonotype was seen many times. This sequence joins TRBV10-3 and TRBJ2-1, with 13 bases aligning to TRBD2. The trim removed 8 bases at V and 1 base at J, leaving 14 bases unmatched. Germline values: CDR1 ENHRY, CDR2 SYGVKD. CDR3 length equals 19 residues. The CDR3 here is CAIPRPTSGRAKSYNEQFF. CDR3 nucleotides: TGTGCCATCCCTAGGCCAACTAGCGGGAGGGCTAAGTCCTACAATGAGCAGTTCTTC.

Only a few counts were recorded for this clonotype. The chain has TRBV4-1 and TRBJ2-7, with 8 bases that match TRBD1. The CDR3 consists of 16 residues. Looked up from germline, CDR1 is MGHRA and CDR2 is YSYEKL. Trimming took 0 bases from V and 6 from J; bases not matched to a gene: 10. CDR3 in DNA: TGCGCCAGCAGCCAAGATTCGCCAGGGGGCCGTTCCGAGCAGTACGTC. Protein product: CASSQDSPGGRSEQYV.

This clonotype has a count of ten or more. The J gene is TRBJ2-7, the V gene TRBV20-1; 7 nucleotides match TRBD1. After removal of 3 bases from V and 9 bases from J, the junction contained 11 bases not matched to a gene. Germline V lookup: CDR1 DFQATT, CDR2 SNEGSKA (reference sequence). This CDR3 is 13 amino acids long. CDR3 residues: CSARDPNRDRQYF. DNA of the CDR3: TGCAGTGCTAGGGATCCAAACCGGGACAGGCAGTACTTC.

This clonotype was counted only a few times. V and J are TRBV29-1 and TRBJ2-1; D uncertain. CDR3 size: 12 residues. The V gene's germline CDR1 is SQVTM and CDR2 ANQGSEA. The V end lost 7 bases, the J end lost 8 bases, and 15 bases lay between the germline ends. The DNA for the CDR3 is TGCAGCGGCGAATGGGTGGTAGATGAGCAGTTCTTC. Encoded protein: CSGEWVVDEQFF.

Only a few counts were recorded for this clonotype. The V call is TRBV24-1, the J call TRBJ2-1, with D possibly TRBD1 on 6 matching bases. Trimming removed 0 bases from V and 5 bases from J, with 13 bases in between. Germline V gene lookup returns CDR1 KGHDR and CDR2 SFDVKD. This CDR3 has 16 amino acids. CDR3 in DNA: TGTGCCACCAGTGATTTGAGGGCAGGGGTAGACAATGAGCAGTTCTTC. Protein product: CATSDLRAGVDNEQFF.

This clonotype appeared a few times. The CDR3 DNA reads TGTGCCAGCAGGGAGGGGAAGGGCAATCAGCCCCAGCATTTT. Its translation: CASREGKGNQPQHF. The chain joins TRBV6-1 to TRBJ1-5; D is possibly TRBD1 (5 bases). The V gene lost 6 bases and the J gene lost 2 bases, with 11 bases spanning the gap. Germline assignment: CDR1 MNHNS and CDR2 SASEGT. This CDR3 is built from 14 residues.

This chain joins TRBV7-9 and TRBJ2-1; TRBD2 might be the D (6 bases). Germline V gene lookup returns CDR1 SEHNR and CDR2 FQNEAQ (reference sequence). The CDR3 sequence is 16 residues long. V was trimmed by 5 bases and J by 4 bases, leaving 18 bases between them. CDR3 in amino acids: CASSPGSGSIYNEQFF. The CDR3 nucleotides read TGTGCCAGCAGCCCCGGCTCCGGGAGTATATACAATGAGCAGTTCTTC. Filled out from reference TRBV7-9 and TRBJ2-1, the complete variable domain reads DTGVSQNPRHKITKRGQNVTFRCDPISEHNRLYWYRQTLGQGPEFLTYFQNEAQLEKSRLLSDRFSAERPKGSFSTLEIQRTEQGDSAMYLCASSPGSGSIYNEQFFGPGTRLTVL.

This CDR3 is CASTRPRLTGQETQYF. The CDR3 bases are TGCGCCAGCACACGGCCCCGGTTGACAGGCCAGGAGACCCAGTACTTC. The rearrangement links TRBV5-1 to TRBJ2-5; the D gene is possibly TRBD1 (6 bases). V lost 6 bases and J lost 5, with 23 bases in between. This CDR3 has 16 amino acids. Per the germline V gene, CDR1 is SGHRS and CDR2 is YFSETQ.

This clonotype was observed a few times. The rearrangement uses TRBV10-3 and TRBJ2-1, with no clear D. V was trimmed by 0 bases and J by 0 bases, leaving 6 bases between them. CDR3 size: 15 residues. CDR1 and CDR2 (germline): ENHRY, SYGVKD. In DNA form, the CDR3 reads TGTGCCATCAGTGAGTCGTGGAGCTCCTACAATGAGCAGTTCTTC. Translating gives CAISESWSSYNEQFF.

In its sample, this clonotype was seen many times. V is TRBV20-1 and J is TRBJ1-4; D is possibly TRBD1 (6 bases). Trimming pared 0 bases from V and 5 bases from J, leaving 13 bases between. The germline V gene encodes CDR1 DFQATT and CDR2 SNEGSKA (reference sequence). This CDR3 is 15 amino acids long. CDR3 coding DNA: TGCAGTGCTAGAGATTCAGGCAGGGGAAATGAAAAACTGTTTTTT. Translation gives CSARDSGRGNEKLFF.